The clone carrying this T cell receptor (beta chain) was counted many times. As for time point: pre-sensitization, week 0. As for treatment: therapeutic diphenylcyclopropenone sensitization with weekly scalp DPC. Each CDR3 protein is one row after TCRdb ran MiXCR on the RACE reads. The profile shows more than 300,000 distinct CDR3 sequences, approximately 5.8% of them singletons. This specimen belongs to a study of human T cells and chemical hapten exposure. About the research overall: On the upper back, patch tests were applied with 0.01% DPC and read at 6 days.

CDR3 size: 17 residues. The germline CDR1 and CDR2 sequences are ENHRY and SYGVKD. With 5 bases clipped from V and 4 bases from J, the junction kept 9 bases outside the gene matches. V usage is TRBV10-3 and J usage is TRBJ2-2; TRBD2 aligns across 11 bases. The origin of this receptor is a woman aged 18-35 years with alopecia areata. Some clones in this sample may be carry-over from other donors' samples. The sample was whole blood, taken in connection with sensitization to the hapten diphenylcyclopropenone (DPC). The CDR3 loop is CAISFYSGGAITGELFF. The CDR3 DNA reads as TGTGCCATCAGTTTCTATAGCGGGGGGGCGATCACCGGGGAGCTGTTTTTT.